This T cell receptor (beta chain) was documented in a study of blood T cell repertoires in COVID-19. Whole-study context: Italy, Spain and the United States were the sources of the convalescent and acute COVID-19 samples. PBMCs, B-cell-depleted T cells, or T cells were the source of the cDNA or gDNA that made up the material.

There are 16 residues in the CDR3. Germline lookup yields CDR1 LNHNV and CDR2 YYDKDF (reference sequence). Deletions cut 3 bases from V and 5 bases from J, with 19 bases between. As handled by the study authors: Nucleated cell counts were estimated from reference gene primer amplification. Repertoires were generated with immunoSEQ multiplex PCR, while TCRdb's copy carries only in-frame clones and drops some. V and J calls and clone size come straight from that table; D and trimming were deduced from the DNA. The table has over 200,000 clones, 80% to 90% seen once. This TCR came from an elderly woman with active or convalescent COVID-19. Sequencing used peripheral blood. The rearrangement links TRBV15 to TRBJ2-5; D perhaps matches TRBD2 (6 bases). The CDR3 sequence: CATSSDPFRGVETQYF. The DNA for the CDR3 is TGTGCCACCAGCAGCGATCCCTTCCGCGGGGTGGAGACCCAGTACTTC. The full variable domain, completed using reference TRBV15 and TRBJ2-5, is DAMVIQNPRYQVTQFGKPVTLSCSQTLNHNVMYWYQQKSSQAPKLLFHYYDKDFNNEADTPDNFQSRRPNTSFCFLDIRSPGLGDTAMYLCATSSDPFRGVETQYFGPGTRLLVL.